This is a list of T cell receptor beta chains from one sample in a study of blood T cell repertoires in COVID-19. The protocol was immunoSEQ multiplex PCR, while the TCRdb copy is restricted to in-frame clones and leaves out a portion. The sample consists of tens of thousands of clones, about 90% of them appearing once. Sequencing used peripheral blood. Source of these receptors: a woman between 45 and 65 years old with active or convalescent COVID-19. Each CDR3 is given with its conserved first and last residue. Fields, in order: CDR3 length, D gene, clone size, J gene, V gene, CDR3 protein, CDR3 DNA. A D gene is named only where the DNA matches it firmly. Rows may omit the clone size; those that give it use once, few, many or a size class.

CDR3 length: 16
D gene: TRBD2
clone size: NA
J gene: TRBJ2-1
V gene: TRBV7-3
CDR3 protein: CASSLARTSGYNEQFF
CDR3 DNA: TGTGCCAGCAGCTTAGCTAGGACTAGCGGCTACAATGAGCAGTTCTTC

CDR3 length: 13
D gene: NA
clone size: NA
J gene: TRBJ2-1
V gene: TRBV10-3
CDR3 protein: CAISESRVGEQFF
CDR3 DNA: TGTGCCATCAGTGAGTCCCGGGTGGGTGAGCAGTTCTTC

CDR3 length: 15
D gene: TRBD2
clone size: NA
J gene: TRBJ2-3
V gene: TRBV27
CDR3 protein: CASSYGGVPPDTQYF
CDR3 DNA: TGTGCCAGCAGTTACGGGGGGGTCCCCCCAGATACGCAGTATTTT

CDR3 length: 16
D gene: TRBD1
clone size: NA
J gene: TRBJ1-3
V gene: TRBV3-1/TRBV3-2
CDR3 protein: CASSQVSGGRGNTIYF
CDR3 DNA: TGTGCCAGCAGCCAAGTGTCAGGGGGCAGGGGAAACACCATATATTTT

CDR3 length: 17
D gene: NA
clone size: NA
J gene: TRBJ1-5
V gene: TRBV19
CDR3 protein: CASSIENRQWGGQPQHF
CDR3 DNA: TGTGCCAGTAGTATAGAGAACCGACAGTGGGGGGGGCAGCCCCAGCATTTT

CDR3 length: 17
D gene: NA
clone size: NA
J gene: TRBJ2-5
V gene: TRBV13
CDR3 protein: CASSLIGAGLYQETQYF
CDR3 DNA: TGTGCCAGCAGCTTAATTGGTGCGGGGTTGTACCAAGAGACCCAGTACTTC

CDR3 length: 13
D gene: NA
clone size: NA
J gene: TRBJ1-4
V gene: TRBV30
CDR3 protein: CAWSVATNEKLFF
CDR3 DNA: TGTGCCTGGAGTGTCGCAACTAATGAAAAACTGTTTTTT

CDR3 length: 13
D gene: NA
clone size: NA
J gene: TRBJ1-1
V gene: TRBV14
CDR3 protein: CASKWGLNTEAFF
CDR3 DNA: TGTGCCAGCAAATGGGGCCTGAACACTGAAGCTTTCTTT

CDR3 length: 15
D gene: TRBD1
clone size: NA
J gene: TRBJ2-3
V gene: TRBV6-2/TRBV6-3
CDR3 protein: CASSYWDRETDTQYF
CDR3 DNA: TGTGCCAGCAGTTACTGGGACAGGGAGACAGATACGCAGTATTTT

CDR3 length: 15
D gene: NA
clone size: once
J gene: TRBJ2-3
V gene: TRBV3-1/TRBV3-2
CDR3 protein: CASSTRAGSTDTQYF
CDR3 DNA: TGTGCCAGCAGTACCCGGGCGGGGAGCACAGATACGCAGTATTTT

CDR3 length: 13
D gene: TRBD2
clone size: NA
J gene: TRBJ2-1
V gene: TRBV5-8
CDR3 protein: CASTLGGGNEQFF
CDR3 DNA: TGTGCCAGCACCTTGGGGGGGGGCAATGAGCAGTTCTTC

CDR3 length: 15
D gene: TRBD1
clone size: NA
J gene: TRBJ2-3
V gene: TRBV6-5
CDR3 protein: CASSVLQGGTDTQYF
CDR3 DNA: TGTGCCAGCAGCGTGTTACAGGGGGGCACAGATACGCAGTATTTT

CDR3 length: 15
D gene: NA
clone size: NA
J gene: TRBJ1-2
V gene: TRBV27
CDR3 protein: CATTSVLGRWHGYTF
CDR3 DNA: TGTGCCACCACCTCGGTACTAGGACGATGGCATGGCTACACCTTC

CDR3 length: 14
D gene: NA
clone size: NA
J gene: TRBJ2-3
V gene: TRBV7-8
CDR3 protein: CASSERESTDTQYF
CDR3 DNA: TGTGCCAGCAGTGAACGAGAGAGCACAGATACGCAGTATTTT

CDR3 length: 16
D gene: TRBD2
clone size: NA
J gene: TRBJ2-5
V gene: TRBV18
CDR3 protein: CASSPGGGGAPETQYF
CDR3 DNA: TGTGCCAGCTCACCAGGAGGCGGGGGGGCCCCAGAGACCCAGTACTTC

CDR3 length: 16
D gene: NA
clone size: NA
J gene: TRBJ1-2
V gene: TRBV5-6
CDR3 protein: CASSSYLQGSNYGYTF
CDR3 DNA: TGTGCCAGCAGCTCCTACTTACAGGGATCTAACTATGGCTACACCTTC

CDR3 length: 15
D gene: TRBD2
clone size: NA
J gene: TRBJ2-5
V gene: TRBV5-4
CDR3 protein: CASSILAGGRETQYF
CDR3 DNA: TGTGCCAGCAGCATACTAGCGGGGGGGCGGGAGACCCAGTACTTC

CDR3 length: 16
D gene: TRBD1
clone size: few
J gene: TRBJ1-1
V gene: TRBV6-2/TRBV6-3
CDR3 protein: CASSYNMGQGNTEAFF
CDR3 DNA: TGTGCCAGCAGTTACAATATGGGACAGGGGAACACTGAAGCTTTCTTT

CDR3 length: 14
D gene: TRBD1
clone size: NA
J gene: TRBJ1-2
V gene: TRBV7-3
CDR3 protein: CASSPAGQDYGYTF
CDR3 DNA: TGTGCCAGCAGCCCGGCGGGACAGGACTATGGCTACACCTTC

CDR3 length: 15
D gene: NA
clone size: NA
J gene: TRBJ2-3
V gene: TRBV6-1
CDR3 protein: CASSEVKPFTDTQYF
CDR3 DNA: TGTGCCAGCAGTGAAGTCAAGCCCTTCACAGATACGCAGTATTTT

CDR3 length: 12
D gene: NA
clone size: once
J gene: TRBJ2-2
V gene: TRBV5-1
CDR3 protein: CASRADTGELFF
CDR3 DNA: TGCGCCAGCAGGGCCGACACCGGGGAGCTGTTTTTT

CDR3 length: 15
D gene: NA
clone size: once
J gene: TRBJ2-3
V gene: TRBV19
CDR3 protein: CASSPGTFGTDTQYF
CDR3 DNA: TGTGCCAGTAGTCCCGGGACTTTTGGCACAGATACGCAGTATTTT

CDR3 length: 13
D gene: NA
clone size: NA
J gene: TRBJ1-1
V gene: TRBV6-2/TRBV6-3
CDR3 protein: CASSYGEMTEAFF
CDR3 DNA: TGTGCCAGCAGTTACGGGGAGATGACTGAAGCTTTCTTT

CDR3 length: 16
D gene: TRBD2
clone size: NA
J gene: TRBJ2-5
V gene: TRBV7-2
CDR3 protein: CASSLAASGGGETQYF
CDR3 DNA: TGTGCCAGCAGCTTAGCGGCTAGCGGGGGTGGGGAGACCCAGTACTTC

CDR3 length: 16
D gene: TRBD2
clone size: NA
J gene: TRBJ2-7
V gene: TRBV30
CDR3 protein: CAWSEGTSGGENEQYF
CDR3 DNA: TGTGCCTGGAGTGAGGGGACTAGCGGGGGGGAAAACGAGCAGTACTTC

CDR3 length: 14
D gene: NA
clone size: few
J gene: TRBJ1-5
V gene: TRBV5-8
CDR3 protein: CASGRGVSNQPQHF
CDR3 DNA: TGTGCCAGCGGACGGGGAGTTAGCAATCAGCCCCAGCATTTT

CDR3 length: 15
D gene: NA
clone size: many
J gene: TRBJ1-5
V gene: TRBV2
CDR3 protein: CASNGQLYSNQPQHF
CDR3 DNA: TGTGCCAGCAATGGACAACTCTATAGCAATCAGCCCCAGCATTTT

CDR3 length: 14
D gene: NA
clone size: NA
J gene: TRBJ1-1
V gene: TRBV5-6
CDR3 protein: CASSLVDMNTEAFF
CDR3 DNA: TGTGCCAGCAGCTTGGTAGACATGAACACTGAAGCTTTCTTT

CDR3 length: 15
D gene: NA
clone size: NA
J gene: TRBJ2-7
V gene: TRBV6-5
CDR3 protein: CASSPSDSSSYEQYF
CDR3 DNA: TGTGCCAGCAGTCCATCGGACTCTAGCTCCTACGAGCAGTACTTC

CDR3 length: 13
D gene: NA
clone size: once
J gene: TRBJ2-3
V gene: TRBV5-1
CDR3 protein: CASSRTSTDTQYF
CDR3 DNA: TGCGCCAGCAGCCGAACTAGCACAGATACGCAGTATTTT

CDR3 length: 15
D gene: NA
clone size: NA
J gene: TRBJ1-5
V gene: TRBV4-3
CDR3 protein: CASSQEVGGYQPQHF
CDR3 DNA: TGCGCCAGCAGCCAAGAAGTAGGGGGATATCAGCCCCAGCATTTT

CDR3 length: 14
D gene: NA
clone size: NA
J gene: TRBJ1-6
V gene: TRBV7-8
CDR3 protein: CASSPLLPNSPLHF
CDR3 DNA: TGTGCCAGCAGCCCCCTTCTCCCGAATTCACCCCTCCACTTT

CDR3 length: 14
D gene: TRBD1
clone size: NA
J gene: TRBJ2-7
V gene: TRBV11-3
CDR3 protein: CASSLSGGSYEQYF
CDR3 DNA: TGTGCCAGCAGCTTATCAGGGGGCAGCTACGAGCAGTACTTC

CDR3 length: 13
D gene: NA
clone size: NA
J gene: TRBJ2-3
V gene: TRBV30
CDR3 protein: CAWSVSGANTQYF
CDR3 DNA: TGTGCCTGGAGTGTAAGTGGGGCAAATACGCAGTATTTT

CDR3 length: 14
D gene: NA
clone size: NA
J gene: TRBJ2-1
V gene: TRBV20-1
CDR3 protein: CSASPAATYNEQFF
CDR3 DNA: TGCAGTGCTAGTCCCGCGGCAACCTACAATGAGCAGTTCTTC

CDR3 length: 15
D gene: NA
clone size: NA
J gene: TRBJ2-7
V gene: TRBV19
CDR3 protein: CASSIDLDLIYEQYF
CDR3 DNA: TGTGCCAGTAGTATAGATCTGGACTTAATCTACGAGCAGTACTTC

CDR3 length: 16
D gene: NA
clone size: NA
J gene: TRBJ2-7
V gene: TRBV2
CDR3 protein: CASSETSLRGSYEQYF
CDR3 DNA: TGTGCCAGCAGTGAAACGAGCCTGAGGGGGTCCTACGAGCAGTACTTC

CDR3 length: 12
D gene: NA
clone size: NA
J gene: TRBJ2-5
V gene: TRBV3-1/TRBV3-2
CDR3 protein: CASSQHKETQYF
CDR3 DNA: TGTGCCAGCAGCCAACACAAAGAGACCCAGTACTTC

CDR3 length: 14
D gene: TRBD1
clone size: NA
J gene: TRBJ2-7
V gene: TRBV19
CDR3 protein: CASSPSGTGREQYF
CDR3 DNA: TGTGCCAGTAGTCCTTCCGGGACAGGGCGCGAGCAGTACTTC

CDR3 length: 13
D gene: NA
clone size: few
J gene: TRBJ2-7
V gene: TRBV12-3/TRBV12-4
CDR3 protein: CASNKQGTYEQYF
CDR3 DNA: TGTGCCAGCAACAAACAGGGTACCTACGAGCAGTACTTC

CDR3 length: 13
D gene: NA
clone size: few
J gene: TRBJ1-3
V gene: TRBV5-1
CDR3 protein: CASGQPSGNTIYF
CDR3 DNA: TGCGCCAGCGGACAGCCCTCTGGAAACACCATATATTTT

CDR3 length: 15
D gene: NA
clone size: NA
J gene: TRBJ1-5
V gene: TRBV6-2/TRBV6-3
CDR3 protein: CASSPKPGVGQPQHF
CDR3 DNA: TGTGCCAGCAGCCCCAAGCCAGGGGTTGGTCAGCCCCAGCATTTT

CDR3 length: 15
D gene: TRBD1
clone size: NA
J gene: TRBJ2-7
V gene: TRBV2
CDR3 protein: CASSATGQGVPEQYF
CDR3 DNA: TGTGCCAGCAGTGCGACTGGACAGGGAGTACCCGAGCAGTACTTC